The TCR beta chain described here comes from a study of breast tumors, draining lymph nodes, adjacent tissues. General observations from the study: Tumor repertoires ranked between lymph nodes and nontumor tissue in diversity, with V and J gene preferences. Data only fit, rather than demonstrated, lymph node origin of most tumor T cells. Compared with basal-like, luminal-like tumors shared significantly more repertoire with nontumor tissue. The data were judged consistent with most tumor T cells coming from lymph node and expanding in tumor.

This clonotype was observed at least ten times. As yet, its antigen is unknown. Samples came from axillary lymph nodes draining the breast cancer. TCRdb re-called the multiplex PCR reads through MiXCR, storing one row per CDR3 protein. The table lists some 110,000 distinct CDR3 sequences, 30% of them singletons. CDR1 and CDR2 (germline): SGHNT, YYREEE (reference sequence). The CDR3 contains 16 residues. Losses at the gene ends were 4 bases for V and 1 base for J; bases not matched to a gene: 3. The chain joins TRBV5-4 to TRBJ2-5; 14 bases align to TRBD2. The sequence came from a female donor with breast cancer. Some clones in this sample may be carry-over from other donors' samples. The specimen was axillary lymph node tissue. CDR3 in DNA: TGTGCCAGCAGCCCCGGGACTAGCGGGAGCCAAGAGACCCAGTACTTC. Translating it yields CASSPGTSGSQETQYF. Using reference TRBV5-4 and TRBJ2-5 for the parts outside the CDR3, the full variable domain is ETGVTQSPTHLIKTRGQQVTLRCSSQSGHNTVSWYQQALGQGPQFIFQYYREEENGRGNFPPRFSGLQFPNYSSELNVNALELDDSALYLCASSPGTSGSQETQYFGPGTRLLVL.